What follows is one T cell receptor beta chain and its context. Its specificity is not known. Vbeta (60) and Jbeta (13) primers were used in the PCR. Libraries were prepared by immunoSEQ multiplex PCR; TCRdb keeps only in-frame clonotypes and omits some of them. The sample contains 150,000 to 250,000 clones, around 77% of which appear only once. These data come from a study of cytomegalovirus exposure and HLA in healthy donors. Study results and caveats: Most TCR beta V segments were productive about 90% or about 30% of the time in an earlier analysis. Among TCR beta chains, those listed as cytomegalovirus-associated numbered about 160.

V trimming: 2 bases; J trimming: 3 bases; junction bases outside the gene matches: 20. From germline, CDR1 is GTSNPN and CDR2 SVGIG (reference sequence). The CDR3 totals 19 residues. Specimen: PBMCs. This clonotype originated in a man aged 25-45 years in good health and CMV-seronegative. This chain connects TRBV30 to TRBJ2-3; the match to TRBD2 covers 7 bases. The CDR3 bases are TGTGCCTGGAGTCACTCGTACCCCCGACTAGCCGCCGATACAGATACGCAGTATTTT. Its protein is CAWSHSYPRLAADTDTQYF.